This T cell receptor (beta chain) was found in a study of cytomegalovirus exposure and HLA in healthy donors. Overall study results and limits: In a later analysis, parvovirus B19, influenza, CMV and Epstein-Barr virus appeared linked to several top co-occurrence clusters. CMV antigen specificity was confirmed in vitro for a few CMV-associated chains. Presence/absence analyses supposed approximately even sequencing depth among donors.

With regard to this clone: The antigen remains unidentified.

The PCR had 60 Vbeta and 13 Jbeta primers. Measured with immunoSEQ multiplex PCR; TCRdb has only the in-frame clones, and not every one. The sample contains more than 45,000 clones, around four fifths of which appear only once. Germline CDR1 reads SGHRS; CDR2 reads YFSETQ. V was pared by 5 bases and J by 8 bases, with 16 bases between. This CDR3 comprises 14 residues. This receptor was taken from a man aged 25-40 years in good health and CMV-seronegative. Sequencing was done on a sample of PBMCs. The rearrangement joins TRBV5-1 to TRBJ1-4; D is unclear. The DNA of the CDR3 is TGCGCCAGCAGGCGGTCAGATATTAGCGAAAAACTGTTTTTT. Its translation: CASRRSDISEKLFF.